This TCR beta chain came from a study of CD8+CD57+ T cells in acquired aplastic anemia. Study outcomes and limitations: Over 25 CD8+ CDR3 sequences occurred in both the patients and the controls. A significant difference in CD8+ Simpson's diversity between patients and controls was not found.

To note about this clonotype: Its antigen is unknown.

This CDR3 has 17 residues. The ends lost 4 bases at V and 7 bases at J; junction bases unmatched: 19. Germline values: CDR1 SGHDT, CDR2 YYEEEE. Patients chosen for sequencing had CD8+CD57+ cells that had expanded, as shown by flow cytometry. As a group, the patients uniformly had severe acquired aplastic anemia. Untreated patients provided the blood samples, with no therapy given before sampling. Genomic DNA provided the template from which TCR beta VDJ and CDR3 profiles were obtained. TCRdb ran MiXCR on the reads and lists one entry per CDR3 protein. The sample includes fewer than 250,000 distinct CDR3 sequences, roughly half of them seen just once.

The gene calls are TRBV5-6 and TRBJ2-7; 8 bases match TRBD2. The sequencing input was sorted CD4+, CD8+, or CD8+CD57+ T cells (not recorded which) from PBMCs. The TCR comes from a human donor with aplastic anemia. Here the CDR3 reads CASSRLWAGGEADEQYF. The CDR3 bases are TGTGCCAGCAGCCGCCTTTGGGCGGGAGGAGAGGCCGATGAGCAGTACTTC.